This T cell receptor beta chain was identified during a study of T cell clones after liver transplantation. Study-level information: Samples came from ITN030ST, which attempted immunosuppression withdrawal within 2 years of liver transplantation. Graft-donor-reactive sequences were compared with third-party-reactive TCRbeta sequences from pre-transplant mixed lymphocyte reactions. Tolerant meant at least one year fully off immunosuppression without liver enzymes above twice normal.

About this clone: No antigen is known for it.

The assay was immunoSEQ multiplex PCR, and TCRdb's table has in-frame clones only and misses some. Of over 15,000 clones in the sample, approximately 92% were seen once. CDR1 is MNHNS, CDR2 SASEGT, per germline. V lost 2 bases, J lost 4 bases, and 14 bases lay in between. This CDR3 has 15 amino acids. General study results and limits: Migration into the graft, not deletion, may explain lost graft donor-reactive T cells.

This TCR was sampled from a human patient who received a liver transplant. Some of the T cells may derive from the graft donor. Sequenced here: CD8+ T cells from blood, sampled around 45 months after liver transplant. The V and J genes are TRBV6-1 and TRBJ1-2; D is possibly TRBD1 (6 bases). CDR3 in amino acids: CASSERAGRGYGYTF. In nucleotides, the CDR3 is TGTGCCAGCAGTGAAAGGGCGGGCAGGGGCTATGGCTACACCTTC.